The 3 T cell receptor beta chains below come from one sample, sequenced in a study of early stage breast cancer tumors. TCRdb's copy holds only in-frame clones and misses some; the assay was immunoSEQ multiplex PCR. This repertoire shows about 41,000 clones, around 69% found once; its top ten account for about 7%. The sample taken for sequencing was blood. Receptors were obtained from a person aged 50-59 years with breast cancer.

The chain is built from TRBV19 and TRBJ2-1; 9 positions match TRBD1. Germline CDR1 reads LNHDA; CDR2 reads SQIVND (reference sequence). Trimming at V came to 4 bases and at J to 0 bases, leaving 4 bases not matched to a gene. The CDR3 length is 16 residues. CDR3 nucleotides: TGTGCCAGTAGTAGGGGACAGGGCCCCTCCTACAATGAGCAGTTCTTC. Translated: CASSRGQGPSYNEQFF.

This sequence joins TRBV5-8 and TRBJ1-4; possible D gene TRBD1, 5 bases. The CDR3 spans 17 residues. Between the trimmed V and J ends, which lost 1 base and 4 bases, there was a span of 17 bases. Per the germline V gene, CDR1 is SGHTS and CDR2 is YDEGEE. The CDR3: CASSLIGRVDSNEKLFF. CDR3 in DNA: TGTGCCAGCAGCTTGATCGGCAGGGTGGATAGTAATGAAAAACTGTTTTTT.

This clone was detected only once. CDR3 sequence: CASSISGSNQPQHF. The CDR3 coding sequence is TGTGCCAGCAGTATCAGTGGTAGCAATCAGCCCCAGCATTTT. The chain couples TRBV6-6 to TRBJ1-5; D remains unclear. The V end was cut by 5 bases, the J end by 0 bases, with 8 bases between. Germline CDR1 reads MNHNY; CDR2 reads SVGAGI (reference sequence). There are 14 residues in the CDR3.